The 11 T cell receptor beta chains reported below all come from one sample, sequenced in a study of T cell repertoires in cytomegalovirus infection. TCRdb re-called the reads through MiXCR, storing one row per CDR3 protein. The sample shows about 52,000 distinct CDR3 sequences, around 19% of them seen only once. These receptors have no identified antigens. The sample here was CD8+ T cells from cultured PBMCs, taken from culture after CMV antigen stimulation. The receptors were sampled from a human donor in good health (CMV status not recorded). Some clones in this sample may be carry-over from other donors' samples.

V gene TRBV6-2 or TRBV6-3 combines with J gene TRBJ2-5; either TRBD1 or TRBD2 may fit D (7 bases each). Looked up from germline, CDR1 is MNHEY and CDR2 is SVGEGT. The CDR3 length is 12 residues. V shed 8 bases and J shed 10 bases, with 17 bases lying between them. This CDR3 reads CASQTGRDSQYF. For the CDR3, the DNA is TGTGCCAGCCAGACAGGGAGGGATAGCCAGTACTTC.

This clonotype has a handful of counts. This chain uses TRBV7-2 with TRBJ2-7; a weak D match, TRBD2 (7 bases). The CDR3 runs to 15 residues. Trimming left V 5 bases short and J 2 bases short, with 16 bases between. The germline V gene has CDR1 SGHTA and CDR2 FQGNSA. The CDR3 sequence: CASSREGGTTYEQYF. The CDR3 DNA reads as TGTGCCAGCAGCCGCGAGGGGGGGACAACCTACGAGCAGTACTTC.

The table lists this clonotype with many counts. The CDR3 DNA reads TGTGCCAGCAGTATGGACAGGGTCTATGGCTACACCTTC. The encoded protein is CASSMDRVYGYTF. V and J are TRBV6-5 and TRBJ1-2; the match to TRBD1 covers 8 bases. CDR3 length: 13 amino acids. Unmatched junction bases numbered 3, after V lost 5 bases and J lost 4 bases. Germline CDR1 is MNHEY and CDR2 is SVGAGI.

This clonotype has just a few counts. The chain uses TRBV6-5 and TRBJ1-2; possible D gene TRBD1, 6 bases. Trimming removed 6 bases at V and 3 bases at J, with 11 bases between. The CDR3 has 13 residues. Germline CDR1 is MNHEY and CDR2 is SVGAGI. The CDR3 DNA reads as TGTGCCAGCAGCTCCAACAGGGACTATGGCTACACCTTC. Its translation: CASSSNRDYGYTF.

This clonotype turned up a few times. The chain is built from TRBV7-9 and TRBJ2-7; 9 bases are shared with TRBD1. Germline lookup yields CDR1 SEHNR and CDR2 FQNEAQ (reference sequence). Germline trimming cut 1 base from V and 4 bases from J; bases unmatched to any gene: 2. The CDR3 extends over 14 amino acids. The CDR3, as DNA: TGTGCCAGCAGCTTAGACAGGGGGCCGTACGAGCAGTACTTC. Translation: CASSLDRGPYEQYF.

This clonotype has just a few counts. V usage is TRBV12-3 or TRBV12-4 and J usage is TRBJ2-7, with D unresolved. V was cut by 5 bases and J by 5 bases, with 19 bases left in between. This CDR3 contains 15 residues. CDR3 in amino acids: CASSQMLVVLDEQYF. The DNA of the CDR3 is TGTGCCAGCAGTCAAATGCTAGTAGTCCTCGACGAGCAGTACTTC.

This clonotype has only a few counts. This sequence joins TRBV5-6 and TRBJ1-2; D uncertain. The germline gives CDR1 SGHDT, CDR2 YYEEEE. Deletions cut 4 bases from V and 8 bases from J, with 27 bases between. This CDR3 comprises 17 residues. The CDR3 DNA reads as TGTGCCAGCAGCGCTACATCTAAGGGATTTGGTAATTACGGCTACACCTTC. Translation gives CASSATSKGFGNYGYTF.

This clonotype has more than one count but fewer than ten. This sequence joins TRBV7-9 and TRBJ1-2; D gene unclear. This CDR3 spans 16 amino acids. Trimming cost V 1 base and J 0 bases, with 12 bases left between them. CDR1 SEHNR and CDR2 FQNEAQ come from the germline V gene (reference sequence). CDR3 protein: CASSLVGQETNYGYTF. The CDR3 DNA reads TGTGCCAGCAGCTTAGTGGGCCAGGAAACTAACTATGGCTACACCTTC.

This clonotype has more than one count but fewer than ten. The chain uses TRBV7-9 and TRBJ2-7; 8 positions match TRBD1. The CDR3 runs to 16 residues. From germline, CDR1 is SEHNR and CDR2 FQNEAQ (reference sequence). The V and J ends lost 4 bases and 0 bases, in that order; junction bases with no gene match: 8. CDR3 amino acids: CASSSLSGQVSYEQYF. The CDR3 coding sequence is TGTGCCAGCAGCTCTCTCTCGGGACAGGTCTCCTACGAGCAGTACTTC. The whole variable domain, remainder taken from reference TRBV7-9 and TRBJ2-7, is DTGVSQNPRHKITKRGQNVTFRCDPISEHNRLYWYRQTLGQGPEFLTYFQNEAQLEKSRLLSDRFSAERPKGSFSTLEIQRTEQGDSAMYLCASSSLSGQVSYEQYFGPGTRLTVT.

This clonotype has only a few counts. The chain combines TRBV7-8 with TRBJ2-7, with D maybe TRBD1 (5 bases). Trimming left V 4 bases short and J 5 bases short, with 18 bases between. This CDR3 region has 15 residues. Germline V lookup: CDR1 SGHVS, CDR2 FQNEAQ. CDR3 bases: TGTGCCAGCAGCTCAGAAGGGGTCCTAAGGGACGAGCAGTACTTC. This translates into CASSSEGVLRDEQYF. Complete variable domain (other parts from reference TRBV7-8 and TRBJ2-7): GAGVSQSPRYKVAKRGQDVALRCDPISGHVSLFWYQQALGQGPEFLTYFQNEAQLDKSGLPSDRFFAERPEGSVSTLKIQRTQQEDSAVYLCASSSEGVLRDEQYFGPGTRLTVT.

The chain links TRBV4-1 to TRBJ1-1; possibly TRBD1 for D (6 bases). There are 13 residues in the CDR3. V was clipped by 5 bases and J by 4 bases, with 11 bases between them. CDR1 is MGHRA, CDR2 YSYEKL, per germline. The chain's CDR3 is CASSAEGVTEAFF. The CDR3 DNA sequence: TGCGCCAGCAGCGCCGAGGGGGTCACTGAAGCTTTCTTT.